A single sample is the source of the 27 T cell receptor beta chains below, sequenced in a study of chemoradiotherapy in HPV16-positive cancers. The protocol was immunoSEQ multiplex PCR, while the TCRdb copy is restricted to in-frame clones and leaves out a portion. The sample lists some 9,600 clones, around 70% occurring once. Sample acquisition took place from a patient who underwent chemoradiotherapy. These receptor sequences come from a human donor with HPV-associated anogenital cancer.

The J gene is TRBJ1-4, the V gene TRBV9, with TRBD1 identical over 8 bases. J gave up 4 bases and V 4 bases, and 6 bases lay outside the gene matches. The CDR3 has 15 amino acids. Looked up from germline, CDR1 is SGDLS and CDR2 is YYNGEE. CDR3 nucleotides: TGTGCCAGCAGCCCCCGGACAGGGAGTAATGAAAAACTGTTTTTT. Protein product: CASSPRTGSNEKLFF.

In this sample, this clone turned up a few times. CDR3 protein: CSVEGQGSTEAFF. The CDR3, as DNA: TGCAGCGTTGAAGGACAGGGAAGTACTGAAGCTTTCTTT. This chain links TRBV29-1 with TRBJ1-1; 7 bases map to TRBD1. V lost 1 base, J lost 5 bases, and 4 bases stayed unmatched. Germline V CDR1 and CDR2: SQVTM, ANQGSEA. This CDR3 is built from 13 residues.

This clone has a handful of counts. The rearrangement links TRBV7-2 to TRBJ1-1; D unclear. The CDR3 runs to 14 residues. Germline values: CDR1 SGHTA, CDR2 FQGNSA. Trimming took off 7 bases at V and 1 base at J, with 13 bases between the two ends. CDR3 in DNA: TGTGCCAGCAACCCGGGAGGGAGGAACACTGAAGCTTTCTTT. Its protein product is CASNPGGRNTEAFF. Variable domain in full (rest from reference TRBV7-2 and TRBJ1-1): GAGVSQSPSNKVTEKGKDVELRCDPISGHTALYWYRQSLGQGLEFLIYFQGNSAPDKSGLPSDRFSAERTGGSVSTLTIQRTQQEDSAVYLCASNPGGRNTEAFFGQGTRLTVV.

The genes are TRBV10-2 and TRBJ1-1; unclear D gene. Germline V gene sequence: CDR1 WSHSY, CDR2 SAAADI. V dropped 3 bases and J dropped 11 bases, with 10 bases sitting between them. CDR3 length: 11 residues. CDR3 sequence: CASSDDGRAFF. The CDR3 coding sequence is TGCGCCAGCAGTGATGATGGTCGGGCTTTCTTT.

This clone was seen a handful of times. The chain links TRBV27 to TRBJ2-7; no clear D. V lost 6 bases, J lost 0 bases, and 12 bases lay in between. CDR1 and CDR2 (germline): MNHEY, SMNVEV (reference sequence). The CDR3 length is 14 residues. The CDR3, as DNA: TGTGCCAGCAGGGTGGGCACGACCTCCTACGAGCAGTACTTC. Translation: CASRVGTTSYEQYF.

The J gene is TRBJ1-1, the V gene TRBV11-2; no clear D. CDR1 is SGHAT and CDR2 is FQNNGV in the germline V gene. V lost 1 base and J 0 bases, leaving 6 bases between the germline ends. The CDR3 spans 14 residues. The CDR3 DNA sequence: TGTGCCAGCAGCTTAGGCAGGTTGAACACTGAAGCTTTCTTT. Translating it yields CASSLGRLNTEAFF.

The gene calls are TRBV9 and TRBJ2-3, with TRBD2 as a possible D gene (6 bases). CDR1 is SGDLS, CDR2 YYNGEE, per germline. The CDR3 covers 15 residues. Trimming removed 2 bases at V and 0 bases at J, with 10 bases between. The CDR3 DNA follows: TGTGCCAGCAGCGTTCTAGCGTACAGCACAGATACGCAGTATTTT. It yields the protein CASSVLAYSTDTQYF.

The genes are TRBV4-2 and TRBJ2-1, with TRBD2 matching over 11 bases. Trimming at V came to 4 bases and at J to 4 bases, leaving 15 bases not matched to a gene. The CDR3 spans 19 residues. CDR1 is LGHNA, CDR2 YNFKEQ, per germline. The CDR3 reads CASSLGKTSGAALYNEQFF. CDR3 DNA sequence: TGTGCCAGCAGCCTTGGAAAGACTAGCGGGGCGGCCCTTTACAATGAGCAGTTCTTC.

The rearrangement links TRBV15 to TRBJ1-2; possible D gene TRBD1, 5 bases. The V gene lost 0 bases and the J gene lost 8 bases, with 13 bases spanning the gap. This CDR3 spans 14 amino acids. Per germline, CDR1 LNHNV and CDR2 YYDKDF (reference sequence). CDR3 in amino acids: CATSRDQGSRGYTF. The CDR3 DNA reads as TGTGCCACCAGCAGAGATCAGGGATCTCGAGGCTACACCTTC.

The V and J genes are TRBV5-1 and TRBJ2-5; a possible D gene is TRBD1 (6 bases). V lost 0 bases and J lost 7, with 16 bases in between. Germline V CDR1 and CDR2: SGHRS, YFSETQ. This CDR3 comprises 15 residues. CDR3 sequence reads: CASSLAGQGSGTQYF. The CDR3, as DNA: TGCGCCAGCAGCTTGGCCGGGCAGGGGTCAGGGACCCAGTACTTC.

This chain joins TRBV21-1 and TRBJ1-1. TRBV21-1 is recorded as a pseudogene. CDR3 length equals 14 residues. The CDR3 protein is CASSKGRKNTEAFF. In DNA, the CDR3 is TGTGCCAGCAGCAAAGGAAGGAAGAACACTGAAGCTTTCTTT.

This sequence joins TRBV30 and TRBJ2-5; weak D call: TRBD1 (5 bases). V dropped 0 bases and J dropped 7 bases, with 12 bases sitting between them. CDR1 and CDR2 from the germline V gene are GTSNPN and SVGIG (reference sequence). The CDR3 contains 13 residues. This chain's CDR3 is CAWSVAGLGTQYF. In DNA, the CDR3 is TGTGCCTGGAGTGTAGCAGGGTTAGGGACCCAGTACTTC.

The V and J genes are TRBV5-4 and TRBJ1-3; D call uncertain. The CDR3 has 16 amino acids. Germline CDR1 reads SGHNT; CDR2 reads YYREEE (reference sequence). V was trimmed by 0 bases and J by 0 bases, leaving 10 bases between them. CDR3 sequence reads: CASSLGRTNSGNTIYF. The CDR3 nucleotides read TGTGCCAGCAGCTTGGGACGCACAAACTCTGGAAACACCATATATTTT. Using reference TRBV5-4 and TRBJ1-3 for the parts outside the CDR3, the full variable domain is ETGVTQSPTHLIKTRGQQVTLRCSSQSGHNTVSWYQQALGQGPQFIFQYYREEENGRGNFPPRFSGLQFPNYSSELNVNALELDDSALYLCASSLGRTNSGNTIYFGEGSWLTVV.

This sequence joins TRBV6-5 and TRBJ1-2; no definite D call. CDR1 is MNHEY, CDR2 SVGAGI, per germline. V gave up 5 bases and J gave up 4 bases, with 8 bases separating them. This CDR3 region has 12 residues. The CDR3 loop is CASSPGPYGYTF. The CDR3 region has the DNA TGTGCCAGCAGTCCTGGCCCCTATGGCTACACCTTC.

The chain carries TRBV10-1 and TRBJ1-5; possibly TRBD1 for D (6 bases). Germline-derived CDR1 and CDR2 are WNHNN and SYGVQD (reference sequence). CDR3 length: 15 amino acids. With 3 bases removed from V and 3 bases from J, the gap between germline ends came to 12 bases. CDR3 sequence: CASSDHGGDNQPQHF. As DNA, the CDR3 is TGCGCCAGCAGTGACCACGGGGGCGACAATCAGCCCCAGCATTTT.

This rearrangement joins TRBV30 to TRBJ1-1; 7 bases match TRBD1. Per germline, CDR1 GTSNPN and CDR2 SVGIG (reference sequence). V was pared by 2 bases and J by 3 bases, with 6 bases of the junction left unmatched. The length of the CDR3 is 14 residues. As DNA, the CDR3 is TGTGCCTGGAGTTCGACAGGGCTTCACACTGAAGCTTTCTTT. It specifies CAWSSTGLHTEAFF.

This clone was detected a few times. The chain joins TRBV2 to TRBJ1-1, with 8 bases matching TRBD1. The CDR3 consists of 14 residues. The trim removed 4 bases at V and 4 bases at J, leaving 5 bases unmatched. Germline CDR1 and CDR2: SNHLY and FYNNEI. This CDR3 reads CASSGAGGLTEAFF. For the CDR3, the DNA is TGTGCCAGCAGTGGGGCAGGGGGCCTCACTGAAGCTTTCTTT.

This chain uses TRBV30 with TRBJ2-2, with 11 bases identical to TRBD1. The germline V gene encodes CDR1 GTSNPN and CDR2 SVGIG (reference sequence). The CDR3 covers 13 residues. With 8 bases clipped from V and 7 bases from J, the junction kept 6 bases outside the gene matches. CDR3 nucleotide sequence: TGTGCCCGGATGGGACAGGGGGTCGGGGAGCTGTTTTTT. Amino acid sequence: CARMGQGVGELFF.

The V gene is TRBV19, the J gene TRBJ1-1; perhaps TRBD1 as D (5 bases). Trimming left V 7 bases short and J 1 base short, with 13 bases between. This CDR3 is built from 14 residues. Looked up from germline, CDR1 is LNHDA and CDR2 is SQIVND (reference sequence). DNA for the CDR3: TGTGCCAGTATACGGGACTCGGGGAACACTGAAGCTTTCTTT. This translates into CASIRDSGNTEAFF. The complete variable domain, with remaining parts taken from reference TRBV19 and TRBJ1-1, reads DGGITQSPKYLFRKEGQNVTLSCEQNLNHDAMYWYRQDPGQGLRLIYYSQIVNDFQKGDIAEGYSVSREKKESFPLTVTSAQKNPTAFYLCASIRDSGNTEAFFGQGTRLTVV.

The chain recombines TRBV2 with TRBJ1-1; TRBD1 agrees at 8 bases. Germline trimming cut 6 bases from V and 1 base from J; bases unmatched to any gene: 4. Germline CDR1 SNHLY, CDR2 FYNNEI. The CDR3 has 14 residues. DNA of the CDR3: TGTGCCAGCAGCGCCGGGACAGGGAACACTGAAGCTTTCTTT. This gives the protein CASSAGTGNTEAFF.

The rearrangement links TRBV15 to TRBJ2-7, with D tentatively TRBD1 or TRBD2 (5 bases each). Germline V gives CDR1 LNHNV, CDR2 YYDKDF (reference sequence). The CDR3 spans 15 residues. The germline V and J ends were trimmed by 3 bases and 0 bases, with 12 bases remaining between them. The CDR3 here is CATSSRDRSSYEQYF. CDR3 nucleotides: TGTGCCACCAGCAGTAGGGACCGTAGCTCCTACGAGCAGTACTTC.

This chain connects TRBV7-2 to TRBJ1-3, with 10 bases matching TRBD1. The J segment lost 4 bases and the V segment lost 4 bases, leaving 10 bases of the junction unmatched. The V gene's germline CDR1 is SGHTA and CDR2 FQGNSA. CDR3 length equals 17 residues. The CDR3 sequence is CASSSSGTGAAGNTIYF. The CDR3 DNA follows: TGTGCCAGCAGCTCTTCCGGGACAGGGGCAGCCGGAAACACCATATATTTT.

The chain couples TRBV5-1 to TRBJ2-1; 9 positions agree with TRBD2. Germline lookup yields CDR1 SGHRS and CDR2 YFSETQ. The CDR3 runs to 15 residues. Trimming cost V 0 bases and J 2 bases; bases outside gene matches: 0. CDR3 sequence (DNA): TGCGCCAGCAGCTTGGTAGCGGGGGCCTACAATGAGCAGTTCTTC. Its protein is CASSLVAGAYNEQFF.

In its sample, this clone was seen once. The chain uses TRBV9 and TRBJ2-1; D remains unclear. The V end lost 0 bases, the J end lost 3 bases, and 10 bases lay between the germline ends. CDR1 SGDLS and CDR2 YYNGEE come from the germline V gene. The CDR3 spans 15 residues. As DNA, the CDR3 is TGTGCCAGCAGCGTAGATGGGTGGCACTACAATGAGCAGTTCTTC. This gives the protein CASSVDGWHYNEQFF.

J is TRBJ2-1 and V is TRBV9; 8 bases line up with TRBD2. V lost 4 bases and J lost 4; bases outside the gene matches: 16. This CDR3 comprises 18 residues. CDR1 and CDR2 from the germline V gene are SGDLS and YYNGEE. The CDR3 region has the DNA TGTGCCAGCAGCCCTAAGGGCTTACGGGGGGGGGATTACAATGAGCAGTTCTTC. It is translated as CASSPKGLRGGDYNEQFF.

The chain couples TRBV4-3 to TRBJ1-6; D possibly corresponds to TRBD1 (6 bases). Per the germline V gene, CDR1 is LGHNA and CDR2 is YSLEER. The V and J ends lost 0 bases and 7 bases respectively, with 13 bases between them. This CDR3 has 16 amino acids. The CDR3 DNA reads as TGCGCCAGCAGCCAAGAGGCACAGGGTGGCAATTCACCCCTCCACTTT. Translating it yields CASSQEAQGGNSPLHF.

The table lists this clone with a few counts. The chain uses TRBV19 and TRBJ1-3; D unclear. The CDR3 length is 13 residues. With 5 bases removed from V and 2 bases from J, the gap between germline ends came to 7 bases. Looked up from germline, CDR1 is LNHDA and CDR2 is SQIVND (reference sequence). The CDR3 DNA reads as TGTGCCAGTAGTCCTCTAACTGGAAACACCATATATTTT. This encodes CASSPLTGNTIYF.